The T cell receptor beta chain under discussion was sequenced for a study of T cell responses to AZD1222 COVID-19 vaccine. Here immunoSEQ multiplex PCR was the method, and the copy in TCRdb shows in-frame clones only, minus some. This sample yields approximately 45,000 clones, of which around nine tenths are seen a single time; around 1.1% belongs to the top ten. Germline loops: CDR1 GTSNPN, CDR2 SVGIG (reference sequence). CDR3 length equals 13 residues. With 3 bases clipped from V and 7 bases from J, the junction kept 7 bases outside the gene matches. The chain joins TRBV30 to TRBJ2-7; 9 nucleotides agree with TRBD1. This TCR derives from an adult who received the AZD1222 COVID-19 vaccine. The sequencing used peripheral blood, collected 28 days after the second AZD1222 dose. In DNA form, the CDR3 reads TGTGCCTGGAGCGGGGACAGGGTGAGGGAGCAGTACTTC. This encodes CAWSGDRVREQYF.